What follows are 26 T cell receptor beta chains derived from one specimen sequenced in a study of shared clonotypes between healthy human individuals. Assay: immunoSEQ multiplex PCR; the TCRdb copy retains only in-frame clones and omits some. The sample holds about 2.3 million clones, about nine tenths seen once. Specimen: naive CD4+ T cells from PBMCs. The sample's subset: CD45RA+ positively selected. The source of these receptors is a man between 18 and 29 years old in good health. Some clones in this sample may be carry-over from other donors' samples.

CDR3 amino acids: CASSFSTNSYNEQFF. CDR3 sequence (DNA): TGTGCCAGCAGCTTCTCGACTAATTCCTACAATGAGCAGTTCTTC. The chain couples TRBV7-9 to TRBJ2-1; D might be TRBD2 (5 bases). In germline, CDR1 is SEHNR, CDR2 FQNEAQ (reference sequence). V was pared by 3 bases and J by 1 base, with 10 bases between. This CDR3 is 15 amino acids long.

This clone was counted only a few times. The gene calls are TRBV13 and TRBJ1-2; D unclear. Trimming took off 0 bases at V and 3 bases at J, with 8 bases between the two ends. Germline V lookup: CDR1 PRHDT, CDR2 FYEKMQ (reference sequence). The CDR3 is 14 residues long. The CDR3 nucleotides are TGTGCCAGCAGCTTAGGCAGGTCTGACTATGGCTACACCTTC. Its translation: CASSLGRSDYGYTF.

This clone was observed a single time. The rearrangement links TRBV7-2 to TRBJ1-2, with TRBD1 matching over 7 bases. The V segment lost 1 base and the J segment 4 bases; nucleotides outside the gene matches: 6. Germline V gene sequence: CDR1 SGHTA, CDR2 FQGNSA. The CDR3 runs to 15 residues. The CDR3 loop reads CASSLEAGGPYGYTF. As DNA, the CDR3 is TGTGCCAGCAGCTTAGAAGCAGGGGGGCCCTATGGCTACACCTTC.

This chain joins TRBV19 and TRBJ2-3, with TRBD2 matching 12 bases. The CDR3 has 16 residues. The germline CDR1 and CDR2 sequences are LNHDA and SQIVND (reference sequence). Trimming cost V 4 bases and J 3 bases; bases outside gene matches: 5. The CDR3 bases are TGTGCCAGTAGTACCAAGACTAGCGGGAGTACAGATACGCAGTATTTT. It specifies CASSTKTSGSTDTQYF.

This chain joins TRBV4-1 and TRBJ2-1; 12 positions agree with TRBD2. There are 15 residues in the CDR3. The V gene end was trimmed by 8 bases and the J gene end by 7 bases; junction bases not matched to a gene: 9. The germline CDR1 and CDR2 sequences are MGHRA and YSYEKL. The CDR3 region is CASRRLAGVGNEQFF. The CDR3 nucleotides are TGCGCCAGCCGACGACTAGCGGGAGTAGGTAATGAGCAGTTCTTC.

In its sample, this clone was seen once. This chain joins TRBV11-3 and TRBJ2-1; 10 nucleotides agree with TRBD2. V lost 6 bases to trimming and J lost 4 bases; unmatched junction nucleotides: 12. The CDR3 covers 17 residues. Per the germline V gene, CDR1 is SGHNT and CDR2 is YENEEA. The CDR3 sequence: CASRSRTSGQTYNEQFF. The CDR3 nucleotides read TGTGCCAGCAGGTCCCGGACTAGCGGTCAGACTTACAATGAGCAGTTCTTC.

The chain recombines TRBV9 with TRBJ2-3; D perhaps matches TRBD2 (6 bases). Germline V gene data show CDR1 as SGDLS and CDR2 as YYNGEE. The CDR3 length is 16 residues. V lost 4 bases, J lost 0 bases, and 15 bases lay in between. For the CDR3, the DNA is TGTGCCAGCAGCCAGGGACTCGGGACTAGCACAGATACGCAGTATTTT. Its translation: CASSQGLGTSTDTQYF.

The chain's CDR3 is CASSLVPGLNTGELFF. CDR3 nucleotide sequence: TGTGCCAGCAGCTTAGTCCCGGGGTTGAACACCGGGGAGCTGTTTTTT. The chain joins TRBV7-8 to TRBJ2-2; D is possibly TRBD2 (5 bases). The CDR3 runs 16 residues. The V end lost 1 base, the J end lost 1 base, and 10 bases lay between the germline ends. The V gene's germline CDR1 is SGHVS and CDR2 FQNEAQ.

The chain recombines TRBV6-4 with TRBJ2-3; 9 nucleotides match TRBD1. The V and J ends lost 8 bases and 4 bases, in that order; junction bases with no gene match: 4. The CDR3 has 13 residues. Germline values: CDR1 MRHNA, CDR2 SNTAGT. The CDR3 DNA is TGTGCCAGCCGGGACAGGGTATCAGATACGCAGTATTTT. It encodes CASRDRVSDTQYF.

The chain carries TRBV7-9 and TRBJ1-4; 8 bases line up with TRBD1. Germline V gene sequence: CDR1 SEHNR, CDR2 FQNEAQ (reference sequence). The ends lost 4 bases at V and 7 bases at J; junction bases unmatched: 8. The CDR3 consists of 15 residues. CDR3 DNA: TGTGCCAGCAGCTCGACAGGGGATGTAGCTGAAAAACTGTTTTTT. Translated, it gives CASSSTGDVAEKLFF.

The chain uses TRBV28 and TRBJ1-1, with a tentative D call TRBD1 (6 bases). The CDR3 has 14 residues. CDR1 MDHEN and CDR2 SYDVKM come from the germline V gene. Trimming removed 5 bases from V and 0 bases from J, with 10 bases in between. This chain's CDR3 is CASSNRALNTEAFF. The DNA for the CDR3 is TGTGCCAGCAGTAACAGGGCTTTGAACACTGAAGCTTTCTTT.

About this clone itself: This specimen includes other DNA sequences encoding the same CDR3. The chain uses TRBV9 and TRBJ2-1, with D perhaps TRBD2 (5 bases). CDR1 and CDR2 (germline): SGDLS, YYNGEE. V was pared by 1 base and J by 4 bases, with 12 bases between. The CDR3 is made up of 15 amino acids. The CDR3 protein is CASSVSGSSYNEQFF. DNA for the CDR3: TGTGCCAGCAGCGTAAGTGGGAGCTCTTACAATGAGCAGTTCTTC.

CDR3 amino acids: CASSLDGRPDTQYF. Written as DNA, the CDR3 is TGTGCCAGCAGCTTAGACGGACGACCAGATACGCAGTATTTT. This sequence joins TRBV11-2 and TRBJ2-3; D not certain. The CDR3 contains 14 residues. Trimming removed 0 bases at V and 4 bases at J, with 8 bases between. Germline CDR1 reads SGHAT; CDR2 reads FQNNGV.

This clone was recorded a few times. The genes are TRBV28 and TRBJ1-1; TRBD1 might be the D (6 bases). CDR1 and CDR2 from the germline V gene are MDHEN and SYDVKM. The CDR3 loop spans 15 amino acids. V was trimmed by 5 bases and J by 6 bases, leaving 19 bases between them. The CDR3: CASSPLGGRTPEAFF. In nucleotides, the CDR3 is TGTGCCAGCAGTCCCTTAGGGGGACGCACCCCTGAAGCTTTCTTT.

The chain carries TRBV27 and TRBJ1-2, with TRBD1 as a possible D gene (6 bases). The CDR3 is 13 amino acids. The germline V gene encodes CDR1 MNHEY and CDR2 SMNVEV (reference sequence). Between the trimmed V and J ends, which lost 2 bases and 8 bases, there was a span of 12 bases. The CDR3 loop reads CASSLHQGYGYTF. The CDR3 nucleotides read TGTGCCAGCAGTTTACACCAGGGGTACGGCTACACCTTC.

The CDR3 spells CASSNRGGNQPQHF. The CDR3 DNA sequence: TGTGCCAGTAGCAACCGGGGCGGGAATCAGCCCCAGCATTTT. The chain links TRBV19 to TRBJ1-5, with a tentative D call TRBD1 (5 bases). Germline CDR1 is LNHDA and CDR2 is SQIVND (reference sequence). The CDR3 has 14 amino acids. Trimming took off 6 bases at V and 4 bases at J, with 13 bases between the two ends.

This sequence joins TRBV5-4 and TRBJ2-5, with a possible D match to TRBD1 (6 bases). The germline gives CDR1 SGHNT, CDR2 YYREEE (reference sequence). CDR3 size: 13 residues. Trimming cost V 5 bases and J 4 bases, with 12 bases left between them. This CDR3 is CASSEDSLETQYF. CDR3 in DNA: TGTGCCAGCAGTGAGGACAGCCTAGAGACCCAGTACTTC. The variable domain in full, with the rest retrieved from reference TRBV5-4 and TRBJ2-5, is ETGVTQSPTHLIKTRGQQVTLRCSSQSGHNTVSWYQQALGQGPQFIFQYYREEENGRGNFPPRFSGLQFPNYSSELNVNALELDDSALYLCASSEDSLETQYFGPGTRLLVL.

The J gene is TRBJ2-7, the V gene TRBV10-3, with D maybe TRBD1 (5 bases). The length of the CDR3 is 16 residues. Trimming stripped 0 bases from V and 2 bases from J, with 14 bases between. CDR1 and CDR2 (germline): ENHRY, SYGVKD. The CDR3 bases are TGTGCCATCAGTGAGTCGACAGTGCCCGAAACCTACGAGCAGTACTTC. It specifies CAISESTVPETYEQYF.

The rearrangement links TRBV5-1 to TRBJ2-3; 9 bases match TRBD1. CDR1 and CDR2 from the germline V gene are SGHRS and YFSETQ. V shed 4 bases and J 2 bases; nucleotides not matched to a gene: 8. The CDR3 runs to 16 residues. The CDR3 DNA sequence: TGCGCCAGCAGCATAGGACAGGGGCCGAACACAGATACGCAGTATTTT. Its translation is CASSIGQGPNTDTQYF. Drawing the rest from reference TRBV5-1 and TRBJ2-3, the complete variable domain is KAGVTQTPRYLIKTRGQQVTLSCSPISGHRSVSWYQQTPGQGLQFLFEYFSETQRNKGNFPGRFSGRQFSNSRSEMNVSTLELGDSALYLCASSIGQGPNTDTQYFGPGTRLTVL.

The chain links TRBV5-1 to TRBJ2-7; TRBD1 might be the D (6 bases). V was shortened by 0 bases and J by 7 bases, with 17 bases between the two germline ends. The CDR3 has 15 residues. In germline, CDR1 is SGHRS, CDR2 YFSETQ. The CDR3 reads CASSLGETGSREQYF. As DNA, the CDR3 is TGCGCCAGCAGCTTGGGGGAAACAGGGTCTCGAGAGCAGTACTTC.

Notes on this clone: The junction shows a germline mismatch at one end, possibly a read error. This chain links TRBV11-3 with TRBJ1-3; D is unclear. The CDR3 extends over 15 amino acids. Germline loops: CDR1 SGHNT, CDR2 YENEEA. The CDR3 DNA sequence: TGTGCCAGCAGCTTAGATTCTGGGCCTGGAAACACCATATACTTT. This encodes CASSLDSGPGNTIYF.

The sample holds one count of this clone. The chain recombines TRBV28 with TRBJ2-5; D not certain. Germline V gives CDR1 MDHEN, CDR2 SYDVKM. The CDR3 runs 14 residues. The germline V and J ends were trimmed by 3 bases and 5 bases, with 13 bases remaining between them. The CDR3 DNA reads TGTGCCAGCAGTTTCGGCGGTGTGGGGGAGACCCAGTACTTC. It encodes CASSFGGVGETQYF.

The chain uses TRBV30 and TRBJ2-7, with 7 bases matching TRBD1. The CDR3 is 13 residues long. CDR1 is GTSNPN and CDR2 is SVGIG in the germline V gene (reference sequence). V was clipped by 2 bases and J by 2 bases; unmatched bases: 3. The CDR3 sequence: CAWSRGQPYEQYF. For the CDR3, the DNA is TGTGCCTGGAGTCGGGGACAGCCCTACGAGCAGTACTTC.

The chain has TRBV27 and TRBJ2-3; tentative D call: TRBD1 (5 bases). The V end lost 8 bases, the J end lost 2 bases, and 17 bases lay between the germline ends. The CDR3 contains 15 residues. Germline assignment: CDR1 MNHEY and CDR2 SMNVEV (reference sequence). DNA of the CDR3: TGTGCCAGCCGTAGGGGTGGACAACTCACAGATACGCAGTATTTT. As protein: CASRRGGQLTDTQYF.

Only one count was recorded for this clone. The same CDR3 arises from other DNA sequences in this sample as well. V gene TRBV10-1 combines with J gene TRBJ2-7; D may match TRBD1 or TRBD2 (5 bases each). CDR1 is WNHNN, CDR2 SYGVQD, per germline (reference sequence). Trimming stripped 0 bases from V and 2 bases from J, with 11 bases between. This CDR3 has 15 amino acids. Here the CDR3 DNA reads TGCGCCAGCAGTGAGTCCCGGGGCCTGCCCTACGAGCAGTACTTC. Amino acid sequence: CASSESRGLPYEQYF.

V usage is TRBV5-4 and J usage is TRBJ1-2; D is uncertain. Germline values: CDR1 SGHNT, CDR2 YYREEE (reference sequence). The germline V and J ends were trimmed by 1 base and 4 bases, with 14 bases remaining between them. The CDR3 length is 15 residues. In DNA form, the CDR3 reads TGTGCCAGCAGCTTGACGGGCGGAAACCGCTATGGCTACACCTTC. Amino acids: CASSLTGGNRYGYTF.